This TCR beta chain was sequenced for a study of blood T cell repertoires in COVID-19. Using immunoSEQ multiplex PCR, the repertoire was profiled, and TCRdb retains in-frame clones only, with some absent. The sample holds 50,000 to 65,000 clones, more than 75% seen once. The germline gives CDR1 MNHEY, CDR2 SVGEGT. The CDR3 extends over 17 amino acids. Trimming took 0 bases from V and 2 from J; bases not matched to a gene: 8. In this sample, this clone is large. The clonotype originates from a human donor in a cohort sampled during active COVID-19. The sample comprised peripheral blood. The chain uses TRBV6-2 or TRBV6-3 and TRBJ2-5, with 8 nucleotides matching TRBD2. The DNA for the CDR3 is TGTGCCAGCAGTTACTCGATACGGGAGGGCCGTCAAGAGACCCAGTACTTC. Amino acids: CASSYSIREGRQETQYF.